Detailed here is one T cell receptor beta chain. Those enrolled, adults aged 18 to 89 years, came from 24 US areas. This sample is drawn from a study of blood T cell repertoires in COVID-19. V was clipped by 5 bases and J by 1 base; unmatched bases: 5. Per germline, CDR1 SGHVS and CDR2 FQNEAQ. The CDR3 is 17 residues long. Sequenced by immunoSEQ multiplex PCR; TCRdb stores in-frame clones only, minus some. The data contain 250,000 to 400,000 clones, 90% of them singletons. The sample comprised PBMCs or T cells enriched from blood (not recorded which). The V and J genes are TRBV7-8 and TRBJ2-1; 13 bases match TRBD2. This receptor was taken from a man in his 60s who had recovered from COVID-19. DNA of the CDR3: TGTGCCAGCAGCCCACGGACTAGCGGGAGATCCTACAATGAGCAGTTCTTC. It translates to CASSPRTSGRSYNEQFF.